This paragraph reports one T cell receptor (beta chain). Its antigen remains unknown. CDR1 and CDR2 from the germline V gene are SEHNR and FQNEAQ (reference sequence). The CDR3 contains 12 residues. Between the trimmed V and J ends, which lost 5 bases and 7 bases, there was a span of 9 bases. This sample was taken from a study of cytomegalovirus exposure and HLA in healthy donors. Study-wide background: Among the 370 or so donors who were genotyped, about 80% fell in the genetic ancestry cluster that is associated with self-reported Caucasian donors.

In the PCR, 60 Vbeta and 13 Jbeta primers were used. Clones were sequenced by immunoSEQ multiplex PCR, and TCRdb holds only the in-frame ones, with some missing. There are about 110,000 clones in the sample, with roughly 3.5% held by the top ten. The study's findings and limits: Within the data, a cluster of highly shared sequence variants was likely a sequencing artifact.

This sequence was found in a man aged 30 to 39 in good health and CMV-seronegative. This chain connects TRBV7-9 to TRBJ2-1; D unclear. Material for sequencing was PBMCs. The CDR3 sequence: CASSLRLNEQFF. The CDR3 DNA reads TGTGCCAGCAGCCTGCGACTGAATGAGCAGTTCTTC.